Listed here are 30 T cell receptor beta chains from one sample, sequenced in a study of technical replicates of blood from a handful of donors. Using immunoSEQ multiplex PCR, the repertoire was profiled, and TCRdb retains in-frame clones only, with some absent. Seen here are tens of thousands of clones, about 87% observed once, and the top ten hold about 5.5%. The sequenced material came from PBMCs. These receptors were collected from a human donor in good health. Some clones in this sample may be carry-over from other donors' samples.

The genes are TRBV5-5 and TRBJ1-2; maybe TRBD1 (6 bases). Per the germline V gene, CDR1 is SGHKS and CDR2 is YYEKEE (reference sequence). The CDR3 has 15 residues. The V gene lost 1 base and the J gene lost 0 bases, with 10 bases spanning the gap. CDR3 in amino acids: CASSLPGQTNYGYTF. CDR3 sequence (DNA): TGTGCCAGCAGCTTGCCCGGACAGACTAACTATGGCTACACCTTC.

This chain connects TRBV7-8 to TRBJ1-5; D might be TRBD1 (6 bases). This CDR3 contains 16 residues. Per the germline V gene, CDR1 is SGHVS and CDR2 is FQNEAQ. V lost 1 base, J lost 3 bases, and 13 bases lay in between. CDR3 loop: CASSLGRQEYNQPQHF. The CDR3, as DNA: TGTGCCAGCAGCTTAGGGAGACAGGAGTACAATCAGCCCCAGCATTTT.

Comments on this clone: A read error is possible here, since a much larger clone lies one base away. In nucleotides, the CDR3 is TGTGCCAGCAGCTTAGTCGGGAGCACAGATACGCAGTATTTT. This encodes CASSLVGSTDTQYF. The chain recombines TRBV7-2 with TRBJ2-3; no reliable D call. Germline V lookup: CDR1 SGHTA, CDR2 FQGNSA. V lost 1 base and J lost 0, with 5 bases in between. The CDR3 runs 14 residues.

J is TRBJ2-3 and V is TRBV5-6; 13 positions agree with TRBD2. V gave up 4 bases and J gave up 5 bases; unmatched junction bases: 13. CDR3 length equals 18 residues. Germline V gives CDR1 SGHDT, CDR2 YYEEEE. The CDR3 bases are TGTGCCAGCAGCATGTTCGAAACTAGCGGGAGGGCAGGAGATACGCAGTATTTT. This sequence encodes CASSMFETSGRAGDTQYF.

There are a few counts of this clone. Here the CDR3 reads CASSFSPGSLYGYTF. CDR3 coding DNA: TGTGCCAGCAGCTTCAGTCCAGGGTCCCTCTATGGCTACACCTTC. The gene calls are TRBV7-2 and TRBJ1-2, with D perhaps matching TRBD1 (5 bases). Trimming removed 3 bases at V and 4 bases at J, with 15 bases between. The CDR3 covers 15 residues. The V gene's germline CDR1 is SGHTA and CDR2 FQGNSA.

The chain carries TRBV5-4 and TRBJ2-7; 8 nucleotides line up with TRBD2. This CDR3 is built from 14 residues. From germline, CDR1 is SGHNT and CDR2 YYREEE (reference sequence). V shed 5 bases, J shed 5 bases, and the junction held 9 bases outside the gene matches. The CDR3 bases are TGTGCCAGCAGGGCCCGGGGGGGCCTCGACGAGCAGTACTTC. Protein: CASRARGGLDEQYF.

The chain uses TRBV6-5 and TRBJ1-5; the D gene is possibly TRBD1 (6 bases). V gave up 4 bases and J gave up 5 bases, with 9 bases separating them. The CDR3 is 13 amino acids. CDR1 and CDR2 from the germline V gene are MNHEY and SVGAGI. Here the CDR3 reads CASSSSGDQPQHF. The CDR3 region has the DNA TGTGCCAGCAGTTCGTCAGGGGATCAGCCCCAGCATTTT.

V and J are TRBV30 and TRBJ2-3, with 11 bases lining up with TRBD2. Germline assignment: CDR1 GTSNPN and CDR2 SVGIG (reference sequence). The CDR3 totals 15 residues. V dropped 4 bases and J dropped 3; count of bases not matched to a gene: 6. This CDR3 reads CAWTPLAGGTDTQYF. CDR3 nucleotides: TGTGCCTGGACCCCTTTAGCGGGAGGGACAGATACGCAGTATTTT.

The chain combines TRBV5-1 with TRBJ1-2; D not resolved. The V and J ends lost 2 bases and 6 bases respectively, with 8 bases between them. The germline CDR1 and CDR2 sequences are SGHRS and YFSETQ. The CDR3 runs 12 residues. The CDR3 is CASSFSADGYTF. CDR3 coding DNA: TGCGCCAGCAGCTTCTCGGCGGATGGCTACACCTTC.

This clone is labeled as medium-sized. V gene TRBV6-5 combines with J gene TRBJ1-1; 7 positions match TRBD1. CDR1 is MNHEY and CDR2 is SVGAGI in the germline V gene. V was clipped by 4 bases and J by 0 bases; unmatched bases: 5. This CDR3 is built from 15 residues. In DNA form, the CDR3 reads TGTGCCAGCAGTTTTACCGGGACAGTGAACACTGAAGCTTTCTTT. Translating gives CASSFTGTVNTEAFF.

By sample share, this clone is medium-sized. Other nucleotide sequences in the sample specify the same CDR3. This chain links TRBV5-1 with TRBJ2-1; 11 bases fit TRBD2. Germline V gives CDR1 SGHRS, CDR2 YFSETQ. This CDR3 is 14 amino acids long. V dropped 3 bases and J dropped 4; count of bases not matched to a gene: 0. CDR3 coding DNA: TGCGCCAGCAGCTCTAGCGGGGGGTACAATGAGCAGTTCTTC. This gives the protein CASSSSGGYNEQFF. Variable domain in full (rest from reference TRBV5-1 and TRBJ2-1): KAGVTQTPRYLIKTRGQQVTLSCSPISGHRSVSWYQQTPGQGLQFLFEYFSETQRNKGNFPGRFSGRQFSNSRSEMNVSTLELGDSALYLCASSSSGGYNEQFFGPGTRLTVL.

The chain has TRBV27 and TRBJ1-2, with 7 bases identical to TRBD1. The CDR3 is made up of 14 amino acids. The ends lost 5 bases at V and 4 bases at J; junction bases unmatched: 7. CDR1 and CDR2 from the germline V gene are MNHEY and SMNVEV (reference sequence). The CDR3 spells CASSPQRDSYGYTF. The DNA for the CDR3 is TGTGCCAGCAGTCCGCAACGGGACAGCTATGGCTACACCTTC.

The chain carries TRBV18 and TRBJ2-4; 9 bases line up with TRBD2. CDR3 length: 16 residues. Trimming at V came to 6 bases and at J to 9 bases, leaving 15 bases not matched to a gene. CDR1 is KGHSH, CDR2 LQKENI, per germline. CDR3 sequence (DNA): TGTGCCAGCTCCCCCGGTGCGCCTAGCGGGAAGAGCATTCAGTACTTC. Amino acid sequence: CASSPGAPSGKSIQYF.

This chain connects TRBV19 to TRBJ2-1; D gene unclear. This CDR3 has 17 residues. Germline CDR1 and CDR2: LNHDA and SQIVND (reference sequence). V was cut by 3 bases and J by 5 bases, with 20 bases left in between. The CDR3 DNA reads TGTGCCAGTAGTATCCATTGGCGGCTAAGTCTGGACAATGAGCAGTTCTTC. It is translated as CASSIHWRLSLDNEQFF.

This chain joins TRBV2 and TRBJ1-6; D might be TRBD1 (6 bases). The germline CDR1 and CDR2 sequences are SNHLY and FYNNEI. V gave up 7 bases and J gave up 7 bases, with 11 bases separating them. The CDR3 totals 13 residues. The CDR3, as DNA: TGTGCCAGCATTAGGGACAAAAATTCACCCCTCCACTTT. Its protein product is CASIRDKNSPLHF.

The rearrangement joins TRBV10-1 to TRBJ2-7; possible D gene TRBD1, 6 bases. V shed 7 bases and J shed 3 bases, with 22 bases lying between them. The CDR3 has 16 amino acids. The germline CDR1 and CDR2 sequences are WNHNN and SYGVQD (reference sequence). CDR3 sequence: CASITRLGTPRYEQYF. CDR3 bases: TGCGCCAGCATAACGAGGCTGGGGACACCCCGCTACGAGCAGTACTTC.

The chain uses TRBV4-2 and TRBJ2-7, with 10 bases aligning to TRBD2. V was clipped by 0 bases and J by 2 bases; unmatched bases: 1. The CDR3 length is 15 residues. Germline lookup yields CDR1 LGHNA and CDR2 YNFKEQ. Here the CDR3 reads CASSQESGGAYEQYF. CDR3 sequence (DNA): TGTGCCAGCAGCCAAGAGAGCGGGGGGGCCTACGAGCAGTACTTC.

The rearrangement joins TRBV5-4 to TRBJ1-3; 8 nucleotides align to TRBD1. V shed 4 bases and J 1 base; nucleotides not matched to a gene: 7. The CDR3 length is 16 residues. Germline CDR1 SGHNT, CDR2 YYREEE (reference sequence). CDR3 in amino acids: CASSIRTGGSGNTIYF. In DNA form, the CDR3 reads TGTGCCAGCAGCATCCGAACAGGGGGGTCTGGAAACACCATATATTTT.

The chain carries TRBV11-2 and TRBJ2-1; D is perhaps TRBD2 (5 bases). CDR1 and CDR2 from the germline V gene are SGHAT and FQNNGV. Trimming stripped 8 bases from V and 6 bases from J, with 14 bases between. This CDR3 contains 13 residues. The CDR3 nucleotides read TGTGCCAGCCGTCGTGCGGGCAGCAATGAGCAGTTCTTC. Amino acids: CASRRAGSNEQFF. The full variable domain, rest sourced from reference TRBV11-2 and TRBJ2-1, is EAGVAQSPRYKIIEKRQSVAFWCNPISGHATLYWYQQILGQGPKLLIQFQNNGVVDDSQLPKDRFSAERLKGVDSTLKIQPAKLEDSAVYLCASRRAGSNEQFFGPGTRLTVL.

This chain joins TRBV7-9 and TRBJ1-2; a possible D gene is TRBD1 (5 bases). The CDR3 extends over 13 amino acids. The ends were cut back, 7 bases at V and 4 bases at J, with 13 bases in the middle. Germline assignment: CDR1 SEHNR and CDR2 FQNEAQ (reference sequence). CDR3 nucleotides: TGTGCCAGCACGTCGGGGGTGGCCTATGGCTACACCTTC. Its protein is CASTSGVAYGYTF. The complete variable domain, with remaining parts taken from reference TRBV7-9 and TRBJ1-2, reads DTGVSQNPRHKITKRGQNVTFRCDPISEHNRLYWYRQTLGQGPEFLTYFQNEAQLEKSRLLSDRFSAERPKGSFSTLEIQRTEQGDSAMYLCASTSGVAYGYTFGSGTRLTVV.

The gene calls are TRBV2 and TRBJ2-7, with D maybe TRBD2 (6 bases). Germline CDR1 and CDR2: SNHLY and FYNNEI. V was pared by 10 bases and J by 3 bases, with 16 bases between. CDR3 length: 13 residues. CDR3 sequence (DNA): TGTGCCACCGCAGGAGGGGCAAGCTACGAGCAGTACTTC. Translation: CATAGGASYEQYF. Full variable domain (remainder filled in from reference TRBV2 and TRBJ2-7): EPEVTQTPSHQVTQMGQEVILRCVPISNHLYFYWYRQILGQKVEFLVSFYNNEISEKSEIFDDQFSVERPDGSNFTLKIRSTKLEDSAMYFCATAGGASYEQYFGPGTRLTVT.

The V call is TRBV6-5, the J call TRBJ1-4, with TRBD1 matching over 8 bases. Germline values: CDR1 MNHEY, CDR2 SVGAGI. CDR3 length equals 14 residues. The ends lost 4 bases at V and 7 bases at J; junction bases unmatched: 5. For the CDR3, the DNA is TGTGCCAGCAGTTTGACAGGGGTTGGTGAAAAACTGTTTTTT. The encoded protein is CASSLTGVGEKLFF.

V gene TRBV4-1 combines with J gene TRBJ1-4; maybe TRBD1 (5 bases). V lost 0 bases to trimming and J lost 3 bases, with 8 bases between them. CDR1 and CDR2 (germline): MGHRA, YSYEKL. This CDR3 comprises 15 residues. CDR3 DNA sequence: TGCGCCAGCAGCCAAGATACACAGGCTAATGAAAAACTGTTTTTT. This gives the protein CASSQDTQANEKLFF.

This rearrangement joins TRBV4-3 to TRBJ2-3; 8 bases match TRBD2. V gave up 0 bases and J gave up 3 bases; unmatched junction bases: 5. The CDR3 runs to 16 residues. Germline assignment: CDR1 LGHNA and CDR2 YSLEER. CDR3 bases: TGCGCCAGCAGCCAAGATCGGACTAGCCCGACAGATACGCAGTATTTT. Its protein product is CASSQDRTSPTDTQYF.

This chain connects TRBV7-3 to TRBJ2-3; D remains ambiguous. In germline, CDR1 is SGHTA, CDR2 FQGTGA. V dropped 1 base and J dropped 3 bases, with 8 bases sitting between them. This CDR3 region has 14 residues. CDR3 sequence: CASSLMGPTDTQYF. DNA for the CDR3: TGTGCCAGCAGCTTAATGGGCCCAACAGATACGCAGTATTTT.

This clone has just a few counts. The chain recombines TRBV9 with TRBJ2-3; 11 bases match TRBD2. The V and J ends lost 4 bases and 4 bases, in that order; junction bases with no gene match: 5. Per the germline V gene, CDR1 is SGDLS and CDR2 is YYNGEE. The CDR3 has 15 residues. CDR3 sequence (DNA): TGTGCCAGCAGCACTAGCGGGAGTTCCGCAGATACGCAGTATTTT. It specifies CASSTSGSSADTQYF.

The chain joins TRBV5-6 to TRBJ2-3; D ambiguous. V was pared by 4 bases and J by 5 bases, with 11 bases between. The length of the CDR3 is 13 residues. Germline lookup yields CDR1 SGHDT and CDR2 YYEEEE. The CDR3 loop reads CASSVPRIDTQYF. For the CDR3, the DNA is TGTGCCAGCAGCGTACCCAGGATAGATACGCAGTATTTT. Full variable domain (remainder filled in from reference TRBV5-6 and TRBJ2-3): DAGVTQSPTHLIKTRGQQVTLRCSPKSGHDTVSWYQQALGQGPQFIFQYYEEEERQRGNFPDRFSGHQFPNYSSELNVNALLLGDSALYLCASSVPRIDTQYFGPGTRLTVL.

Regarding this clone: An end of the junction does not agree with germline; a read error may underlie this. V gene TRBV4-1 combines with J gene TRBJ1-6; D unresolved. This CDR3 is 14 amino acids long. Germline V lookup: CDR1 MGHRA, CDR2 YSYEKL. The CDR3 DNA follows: TGCGCCAGCAGCCAAGATCTGCGGGGTTCAGCCCTCCACTTT. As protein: CASSQDLRGSALHF.

The CDR3 sequence is CASSLATTGGYGYTF. The CDR3 coding sequence is TGTGCCAGCAGCTTAGCGACGACAGGGGGCTATGGCTACACCTTC. V usage is TRBV7-9 and J usage is TRBJ1-2, with TRBD1 identical over 9 bases. The V and J ends lost 0 bases and 4 bases, in that order; junction bases with no gene match: 3. Germline-derived CDR1 and CDR2 are SEHNR and FQNEAQ (reference sequence). The CDR3 is made up of 15 amino acids.

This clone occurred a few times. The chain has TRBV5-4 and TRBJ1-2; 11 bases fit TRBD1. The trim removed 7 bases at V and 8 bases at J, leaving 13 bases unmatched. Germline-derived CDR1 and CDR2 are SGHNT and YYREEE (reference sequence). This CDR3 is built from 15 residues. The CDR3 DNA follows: TGTGCCAGCCATTGGACAGGGGGCAACTTCGGAGGCTACACCTTC. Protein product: CASHWTGGNFGGYTF. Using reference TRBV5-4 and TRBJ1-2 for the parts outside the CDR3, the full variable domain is ETGVTQSPTHLIKTRGQQVTLRCSSQSGHNTVSWYQQALGQGPQFIFQYYREEENGRGNFPPRFSGLQFPNYSSELNVNALELDDSALYLCASHWTGGNFGGYTFGSGTRLTVV.